This entry features one T cell receptor (beta chain) sequence. A few counts support this clone. Its antigen specificity is not known. Within one base of it there is no much larger clone, and no base qualities were kept. The record originates from a study of cytomegalovirus exposure and HLA in healthy donors (dated by TCRdb to 2015 to 2018). The study in broad terms: In an earlier analysis of approximately 500 of the donors, around 300 Gb of sequence data and some 100 million unique TCR beta sequences from about 179 million T cells were reported. In the later analysis, no new phenotypic data were used to find candidate immune exposures; instead, reliance was placed on TCR beta sequences and their occurrence across donors. Both class I and class II loci were covered by HLA typing, at four-digit resolution. Across 300 to 500 genotyped donors of the cohort, an average of about 220,000 unique TCR beta nucleotide sequences per donor were sequenced, and 15% to 20% of those sequences were non-productive. In addition to the first cohort of 650 to 750 subjects, a separate validation cohort of approximately 120 different subjects was used. An earlier analysis of approximately 640 of the donors applied high-throughput TCR beta sequencing to assess whether each TCR beta V gene segment acted as functional or pseudogenic. Donor age, sex, ethnicity and CMV serostatus were compiled alongside the repertoire data. Typing coverage varied by locus: roughly 629-640 donors for A, B, C, DRB1 and DQB1; more than 500 for DQA1; about 590 for DPA1; approximately 450 for DPB1. A later analysis re-examined previously published TCR beta repertoires from about 670 donors and added high-resolution HLA genotyping to investigate patterns of TCR occurrence. The study profiled the T cell repertoires of about 720 subjects by immunosequencing and related them to cytomegalovirus serostatus. All discovery cohort repertoires had been generated on a single sequencing platform. To predict cytomegalovirus infection status, the study combined high-throughput TCR immunosequencing, statistical association of individual TCRs with disease status, and machine learning. A later genetic analysis used genome-wide SNP genotypes for about three fifths of the 666 donors, treating that subset as a discovery cohort. Roughly 300 gigabases of sequencing data and 70 million to 85 million unique TCR sequences were included in an early release covering about 620 HLA-typed donors. Because of strong linkage in the cohort, 4 to 6 DR-DQ haplotypes were treated as single units for association and clustering. Of the 350 to 450 genotyped donors, 81% were placed in the genetic ancestry cluster associated with self-reported Caucasian donors. The study was designed to test whether signatures of past pathogen exposure could be identified by cataloging public T cell receptors.

Trimming costs V 4 bases and J 0 bases, and their ends lie 6 bases apart. The CDR3, from cysteine to phenylalanine, totals 14 residues. CDR3 DNA is the only sequence kept; it has 42 bases, read in frame from the first base. CDR1 and CDR2 are read off the germline V gene as WSHSY and SAAADI. Library method: the immunoSEQ multiplex PCR assay. For the multiplex PCR, a mixture combining 60 forward primers for TCR Vbeta segments and 13 reverse primers for TCR Jbeta segments was used. A multiplex PCR assay on genomic DNA amplified the CDR3 region of rearranged TCR beta genes. The amplified TCR beta libraries were sequenced on the Illumina HiSeq System as 87-base-pair reads. The source study handled its data this way. A later analysis counted about 80 million unique TCR beta chains across the roughly 700 repertoires, and roughly 10 million of these chains were shared by at least two donors. A nearest-neighbor algorithm error-corrected the raw reads and collapsed the reads into unique sequences, merging closely related sequences to remove PCR and sequencing errors. V, D and J gene segments were assigned by aligning CDR3 sequences to IMGT reference sequences. For a sequence to be retained, a match of at least six nucleotides to both a V gene segment and a J gene segment was required. Rearrangements were called productive when the CDR3 lacked stop codons and stayed in frame with V and J; all others were non-productive. Following IMGT convention, CDR3 was defined as the stretch from the second conserved V-encoded cysteine up to the conserved J-encoded phenylalanine. In an earlier analysis of around 570 of the donors, sequences lacking an unambiguous match to a single V gene segment were excluded. In an earlier analysis of 587 of the donors, V segments were called functional above 56.7% productive rearrangements and were called segregating when the between-donor standard deviation exceeded 5%. A statistical classification framework was built for diagnosing cytomegalovirus status from the catalog of TCR beta chain sequences. In a later analysis, TCR nucleotide sequences were compared against IMGT/GENE-DB human TR gene sequences so that V and J genes could be assigned. Using the TCRdist pipeline, a later analysis assigned CDR3 sequences along with most-parsimonious VDJ recombination scenarios. In a later analysis, each TCR beta chain was defined by its CDR3 amino acid sequence together with its V-gene family, and reads without a unique V-gene family were excluded. As a way to deal with suspected cross-contamination and a sequencing artifact, a later analysis dropped approximately 590 nucleotide sequences that were highly shared and had low generation probability. For each public chain, a later analysis derived a clonal expansion index from normalized ranks of inferred template counts within each repertoire. Generation probabilities in a later analysis came from a VDJ recombination model fitted to out-of-frame rearrangements, and those results were checked against IGoR. Hypergeometric tests were used in a later analysis to score TCR-TCR, TCR-HLA and TCR-CMV co-occurrence, with a repertoire-size bias correction applied to the TCR pairs. To estimate false discovery rates, a later analysis permuted the HLA or CMV assignments 20 times. In a later analysis, co-occurring TCRs were grouped using DBSCAN, and TCRdist sequence similarity was added for clustering within HLA-allele-positive subsets. Repertoires with fewer than 30,000 or more than 120,000 public chains were left out of co-occurrence clustering, as were about 5 repertoires with anomalous nucleotide sharing. This is the immuneACCESS table as TCRdb keeps it, with only in-frame sequences that have V and J called. A part of the clones is gone; compared with another copy, unresolved V genes explain less than half, and the rest is unexplained. The DNA gave D and trimming, while V, J and clone size come from that table. This sample holds about 120,000 clones; 76% were observed only once. The ten biggest clones cover 15% to 20% of the sample.

Study-wide conclusions, independent of this receptor: Most CMV-associated TCR beta chains appeared to be HLA-restricted in a later analysis, and the HLA associations seemed to be driven largely by CMV exposure. Immune exposure information for the cohort was limited to CMV serostatus. This cohort had only TCR beta chains sequenced, and the lack of alpha or paired-chain data limited which features could be detected. A further reported finding was that TCR beta sequences accurately predicted the HLA-A and HLA-B alleles for most subjects in the first cohort. The study gave a list of 150 to 200 TCR beta chains associated with cytomegalovirus. It was suggested by the authors that the approach could potentially be generalized to other disease states and immunological phenotypes. Cytomegalovirus status was reported to be diagnosed by the classifier with high specificity and sensitivity in both the original and validation cohorts. The 87-base-pair reads could not distinguish some IMGT-functional V segments, including TRBV6-2 and TRBV6-3, so those segments were excluded. An earlier analysis of approximately 570 of the donors showed that most TCR beta V segments appeared in productive rearrangements either about 90% or about 30% of the time, which broadly matched IMGT annotations. A cluster of highly shared sequence variants was judged likely to be a technical artifact of the sequencing pipeline. Because HLA typing was unavailable for some donors at each locus, only the typed subset was used in association tests. Roughly uniform sequencing depth across donors was assumed in presence/absence analyses, although this assumption may not hold. A later analysis found that HLA-associated TCR beta chains were more clonally expanded and had lower generation probabilities than equally common non-associated chains. In a later analysis, the rate of TCR association differed among HLA loci, with DRB1 alleles having the most associated TCRs and HLA-C alleles having the fewest. Most TCR sequences were observed very rarely across donors, whereas some public TCRs were present in many individuals. At a false discovery rate of 0.05, a later analysis linked 15,000 to 20,000 TCR beta sequences to specific HLA alleles. Because counts were too low, seventeen rarely observed V segments, including chromosome 9 orphons, were left out of the earlier analysis of roughly 600 of the donors. Linkage disequilibrium might explain the correlated functional status among segregating V segments, but an unknown experimental factor could not be ruled out. V-gene and J-gene trimming of TCR beta chains was associated with a missense DCLRE1C variant in a later genetic analysis, and the association was replicated in an independent cohort. When HLA alleles, especially DR and DQ, strongly co-occurred, attributing TCR associations to individual alleles was difficult. In vitro tests confirmed that a few of the cytomegalovirus-associated TCR beta chains recognize cytomegalovirus antigens. In a later genetic analysis, fewer N-insertions in productive TCRs were reported among donors in an Asian-associated ancestry cluster than the approximately 710-donor mean. Several of the top co-occurrence clusters appeared to be linked to parvovirus B19, influenza, CMV and Epstein-Barr virus, according to a later analysis.

The cohort was made up of approximately 670 healthy bone marrow donors. Cohort members were all nominally healthy when sampled, although unrecorded immune exposures were likely present. The donor was CMV seropositive and was included in the group of approximately 300 seropositive cohort members. Every donor gave a peripheral blood sample, and the peripheral blood mononuclear cells from that sample were used for TCR beta sequencing. The Qiagen DNeasy Blood Extraction Kit was used to extract genomic DNA from the blood cell samples. The sequence links TRBV10-2 to TRBJ1-4, with the D gene call left open. Sequencing input: PBMCs. The clonotype comes from a man aged 50-60 years in good health and CMV-seropositive. The nucleotide sequence reads as follows: TGCGCCAGCAGTGTTTCGGCAACTAATGAAAAACTGTTTTTT. This gives the protein CASSVSATNEKLFF.